This T cell receptor beta chain came from a study of OX40 agonist ivuxolimab in advanced cancers. About the research overall: Every 2 weeks, ivuxolimab was infused into the patients intravenously at between 0.01 and 10 mg/kg. Hepatocellular carcinoma, melanoma, renal cell or head and neck cancer affected the dose-escalation patients.

Libraries were prepared by immunoSEQ multiplex PCR; TCRdb keeps only in-frame clonotypes and omits some of them. This sample has 55,000 to 90,000 clones, with approximately 78% found just once. With V trimmed by 5 bases and J by 7 bases, 9 bases remained unmatched. This CDR3 has 15 residues. Per the germline V gene, CDR1 is LNHDA and CDR2 is SQIVND (reference sequence). Here the sequenced sample was CD4+ or CD8+ T cells sorted from blood, taken in a trial of the OX40 agonist ivuxolimab. This rearrangement joins TRBV19 to TRBJ2-5; 11 bases agree with TRBD2. The origin of this receptor is an adult with an advanced solid tumor such as melanoma, head and neck, liver or kidney cancer. The DNA for the CDR3 is TGTGCCAGTAGTGCGGTAGCGGGGGGGTTGCGGACCCAGTACTTC. This encodes CASSAVAGGLRTQYF.